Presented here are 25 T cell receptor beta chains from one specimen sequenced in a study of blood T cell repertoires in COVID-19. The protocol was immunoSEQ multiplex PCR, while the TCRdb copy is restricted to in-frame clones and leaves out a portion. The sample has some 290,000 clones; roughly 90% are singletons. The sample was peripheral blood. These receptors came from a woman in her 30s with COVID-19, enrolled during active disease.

The CDR3 here is CASSYRDRDGYTF. The CDR3 bases are TGTGCCAGCAGTTACCGCGACAGGGATGGCTACACCTTC. This chain uses TRBV6-5 with TRBJ1-2; 7 nucleotides align to TRBD1. The CDR3 contains 13 residues. The V segment lost 2 bases and the J segment 6 bases; nucleotides outside the gene matches: 3. In germline, CDR1 is MNHEY, CDR2 SVGAGI.

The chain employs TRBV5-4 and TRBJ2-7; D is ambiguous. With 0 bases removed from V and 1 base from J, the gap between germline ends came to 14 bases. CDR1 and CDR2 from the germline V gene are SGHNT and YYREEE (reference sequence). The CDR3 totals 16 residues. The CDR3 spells CASSLEFRGRSYEQYF. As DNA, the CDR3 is TGTGCCAGCAGCTTGGAGTTCCGAGGTCGATCCTACGAGCAGTACTTC.

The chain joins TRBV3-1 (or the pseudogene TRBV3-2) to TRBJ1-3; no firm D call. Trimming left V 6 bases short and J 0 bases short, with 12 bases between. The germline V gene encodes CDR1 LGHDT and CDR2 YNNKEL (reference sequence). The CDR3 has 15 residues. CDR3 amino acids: CASSRTTASGNTIYF. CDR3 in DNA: TGTGCCAGCAGTCGAACGACTGCCTCTGGAAACACCATATATTTT.

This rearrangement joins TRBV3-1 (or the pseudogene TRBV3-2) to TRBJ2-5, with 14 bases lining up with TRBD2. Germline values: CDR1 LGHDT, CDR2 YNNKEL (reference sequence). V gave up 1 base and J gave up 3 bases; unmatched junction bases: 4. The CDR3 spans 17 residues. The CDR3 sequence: CASSQVRLAGGKETQYF. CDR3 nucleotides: TGTGCCAGCAGCCAAGTTCGACTAGCGGGAGGGAAAGAGACCCAGTACTTC.

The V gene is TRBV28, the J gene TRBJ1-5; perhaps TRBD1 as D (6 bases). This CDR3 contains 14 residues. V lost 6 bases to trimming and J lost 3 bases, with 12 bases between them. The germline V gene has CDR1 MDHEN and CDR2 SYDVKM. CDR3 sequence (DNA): TGTGCCAGCAGACGCGGACAGATCAATCAGCCCCAGCATTTT. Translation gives CASRRGQINQPQHF.

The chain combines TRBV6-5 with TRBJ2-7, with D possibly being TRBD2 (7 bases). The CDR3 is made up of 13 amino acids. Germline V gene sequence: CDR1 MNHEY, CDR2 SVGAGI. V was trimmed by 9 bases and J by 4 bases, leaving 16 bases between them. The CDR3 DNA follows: TGTGCCAGTCAGAGGGGGGGTCTATACGAGCAGTACTTC. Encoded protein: CASQRGGLYEQYF.

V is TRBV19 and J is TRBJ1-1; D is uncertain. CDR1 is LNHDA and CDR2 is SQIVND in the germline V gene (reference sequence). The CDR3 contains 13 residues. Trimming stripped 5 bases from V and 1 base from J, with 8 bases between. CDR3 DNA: TGTGCCAGTAGTGCCCGGGGGAACACTGAAGCTTTCTTT. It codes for CASSARGNTEAFF.

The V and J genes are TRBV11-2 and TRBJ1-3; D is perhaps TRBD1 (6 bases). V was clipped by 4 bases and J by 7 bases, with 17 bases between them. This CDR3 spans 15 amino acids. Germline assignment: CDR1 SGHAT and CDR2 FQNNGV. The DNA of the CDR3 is TGTGCCAGCAGCTCCCCGGGACAATATTTGAACACCATATATTTT. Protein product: CASSSPGQYLNTIYF. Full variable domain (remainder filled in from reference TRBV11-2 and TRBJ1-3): EAGVAQSPRYKIIEKRQSVAFWCNPISGHATLYWYQQILGQGPKLLIQFQNNGVVDDSQLPKDRFSAERLKGVDSTLKIQPAKLEDSAVYLCASSSPGQYLNTIYFGEGSWLTVV.

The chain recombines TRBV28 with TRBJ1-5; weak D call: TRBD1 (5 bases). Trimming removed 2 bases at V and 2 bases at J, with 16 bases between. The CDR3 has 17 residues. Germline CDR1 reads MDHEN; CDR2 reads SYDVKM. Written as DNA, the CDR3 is TGTGCCAGCAGTTTAGCGGTCAGCGGGGCTCGCAATCAGCCCCAGCATTTT. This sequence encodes CASSLAVSGARNQPQHF.

Here the CDR3 DNA reads TGTGCCAGCAGCTTACGAGCGGGAGGTCTGGGCGGGGAGCTGTTTTTT. Translated: CASSLRAGGLGGELFF. The chain is built from TRBV7-2 and TRBJ2-2, with 9 nucleotides matching TRBD2. Germline lookup yields CDR1 SGHTA and CDR2 FQGNSA. The junction had 8 bases not matched to a gene; V was cut back by 2 bases and J by 7 bases. CDR3 length equals 16 residues. Together with reference TRBV7-2 and TRBJ2-2, the CDR3 gives the full variable domain: GAGVSQSPSNKVTEKGKDVELRCDPISGHTALYWYRQSLGQGLEFLIYFQGNSAPDKSGLPSDRFSAERTGGSVSTLTIQRTQQEDSAVYLCASSLRAGGLGGELFFGEGSRLTVL.

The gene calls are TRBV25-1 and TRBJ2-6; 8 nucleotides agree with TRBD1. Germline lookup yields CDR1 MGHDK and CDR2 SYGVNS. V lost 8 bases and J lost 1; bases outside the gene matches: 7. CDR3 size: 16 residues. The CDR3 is CASFGQGKSGANVLTF. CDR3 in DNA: TGTGCCAGCTTTGGACAGGGAAAGTCTGGGGCCAACGTCCTGACTTTC. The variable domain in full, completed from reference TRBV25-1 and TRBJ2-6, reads EADIYQTPRYLVIGTGKKITLECSQTMGHDKMYWYQQDPGMELHLIHYSYGVNSTEKGDLSSESTVSRIRTEHFPLTLESARPSHTSQYLCASFGQGKSGANVLTFGAGSRLTVL.

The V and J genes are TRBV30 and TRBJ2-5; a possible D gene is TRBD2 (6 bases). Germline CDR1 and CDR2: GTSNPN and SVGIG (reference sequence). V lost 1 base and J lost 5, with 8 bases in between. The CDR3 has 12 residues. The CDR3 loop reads CAWSGGMETQYF. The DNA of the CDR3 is TGTGCCTGGAGTGGCGGGATGGAGACCCAGTACTTC.

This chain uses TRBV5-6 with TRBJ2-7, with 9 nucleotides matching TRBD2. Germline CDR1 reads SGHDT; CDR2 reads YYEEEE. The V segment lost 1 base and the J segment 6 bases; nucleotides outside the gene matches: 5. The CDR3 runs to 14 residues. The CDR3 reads CASSLKREEREQYF. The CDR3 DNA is TGTGCCAGCAGCTTGAAGCGGGAGGAACGCGAGCAGTACTTC.

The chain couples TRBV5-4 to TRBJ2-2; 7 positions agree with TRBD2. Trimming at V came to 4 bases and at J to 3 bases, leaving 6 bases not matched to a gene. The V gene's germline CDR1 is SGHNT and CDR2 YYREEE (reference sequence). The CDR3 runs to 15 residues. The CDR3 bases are TGTGCCAGCAGCCGGGGACTATCTTACACCGGGGAGCTGTTTTTT. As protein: CASSRGLSYTGELFF.

The CDR3 region has the DNA TGTGCCAGCAGTTTCTCCGGACTAGCGGGGCAGGAGCAGTACTTC. Protein product: CASSFSGLAGQEQYF. This chain connects TRBV27 to TRBJ2-7; TRBD2 agrees at 12 bases. Per the germline V gene, CDR1 is MNHEY and CDR2 is SMNVEV (reference sequence). The junction had 7 bases not matched to a gene; V was cut back by 3 bases and J by 7 bases. The CDR3 length is 15 residues.

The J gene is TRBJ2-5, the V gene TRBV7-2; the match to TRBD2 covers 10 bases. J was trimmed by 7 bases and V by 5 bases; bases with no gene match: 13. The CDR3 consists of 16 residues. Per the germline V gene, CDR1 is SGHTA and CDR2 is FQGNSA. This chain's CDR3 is CASSRGLAEGWGTQYF. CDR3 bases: TGTGCCAGCAGCCGCGGACTAGCGGAAGGGTGGGGGACCCAGTACTTC.

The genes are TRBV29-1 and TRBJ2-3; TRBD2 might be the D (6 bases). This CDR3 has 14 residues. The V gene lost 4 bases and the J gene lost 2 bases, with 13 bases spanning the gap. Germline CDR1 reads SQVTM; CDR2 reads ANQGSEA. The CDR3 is CSVGEDYITDTQYF. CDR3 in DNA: TGCAGCGTTGGTGAGGACTACATCACAGATACGCAGTATTTT.

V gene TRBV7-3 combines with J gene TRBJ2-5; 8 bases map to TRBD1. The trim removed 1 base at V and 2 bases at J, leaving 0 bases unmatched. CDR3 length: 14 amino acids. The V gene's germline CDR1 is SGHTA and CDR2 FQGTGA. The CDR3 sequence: CASSLNRGQETQYF. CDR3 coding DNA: TGTGCCAGCAGCTTAAACAGGGGGCAAGAGACCCAGTACTTC.

The CDR3 here is CASSPEGAGGQNEQFF. Written as DNA, the CDR3 is TGTGCCAGCAGCCCCGAGGGAGCGGGAGGACAGAATGAGCAGTTCTTC. V and J are TRBV9 and TRBJ2-1; 9 bases are shared with TRBD2. V gave up 4 bases and J gave up 7 bases; unmatched junction bases: 12. This CDR3 has 16 amino acids. Germline CDR1 SGDLS, CDR2 YYNGEE.

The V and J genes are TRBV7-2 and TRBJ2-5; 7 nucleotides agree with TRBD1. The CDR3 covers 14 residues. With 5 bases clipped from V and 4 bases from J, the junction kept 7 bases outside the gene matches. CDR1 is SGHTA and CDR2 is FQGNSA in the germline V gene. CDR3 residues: CASSAAGGRETQYF. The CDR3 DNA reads TGTGCCAGCAGCGCGGCAGGGGGAAGAGAGACCCAGTACTTC.

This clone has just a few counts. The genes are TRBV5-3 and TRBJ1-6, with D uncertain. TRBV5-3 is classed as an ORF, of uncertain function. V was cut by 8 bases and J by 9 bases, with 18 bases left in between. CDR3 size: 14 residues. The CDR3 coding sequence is TGTGCCAGGCGGGTGGCAGGTGAAGTTTCACCCCTCCACTTT. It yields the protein CARRVAGEVSPLHF.

The CDR3 region has the DNA TGTGCCAGCAGTTCTCTGGCTGGGGGGTTGAAGAACTATGGCTACACCTTC. It yields the protein CASSSLAGGLKNYGYTF. This sequence joins TRBV27 and TRBJ1-2; D perhaps matches TRBD1 (5 bases). CDR1 is MNHEY, CDR2 SMNVEV, per germline (reference sequence). This CDR3 has 17 amino acids. Trimming removed 4 bases at V and 2 bases at J, with 20 bases between.

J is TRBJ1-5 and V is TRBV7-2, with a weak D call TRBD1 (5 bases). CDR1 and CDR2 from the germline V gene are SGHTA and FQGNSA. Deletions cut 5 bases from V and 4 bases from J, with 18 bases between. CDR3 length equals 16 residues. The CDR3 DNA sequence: TGTGCCAGCAGCCCGTTGGGGGGGGGTGTAAATCAGCCCCAGCATTTT. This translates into CASSPLGGGVNQPQHF.

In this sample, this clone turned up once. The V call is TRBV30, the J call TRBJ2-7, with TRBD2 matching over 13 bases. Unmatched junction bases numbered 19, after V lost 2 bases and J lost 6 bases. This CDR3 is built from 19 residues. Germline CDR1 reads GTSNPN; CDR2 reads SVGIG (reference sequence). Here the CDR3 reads CAWSITGTVTSGRFGEQYF. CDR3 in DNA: TGTGCCTGGAGTATCACCGGGACAGTGACTAGCGGGAGGTTTGGCGAGCAGTACTTC.

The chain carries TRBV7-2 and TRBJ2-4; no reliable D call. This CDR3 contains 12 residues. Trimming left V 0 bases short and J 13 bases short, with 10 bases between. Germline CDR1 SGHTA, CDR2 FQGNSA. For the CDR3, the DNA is TGTGCCAGCAGCTTAGCATCCCAGGAACAGTACTTC. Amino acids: CASSLASQEQYF. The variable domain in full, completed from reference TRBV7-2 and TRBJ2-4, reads GAGVSQSPSNKVTEKGKDVELRCDPISGHTALYWYRQSLGQGLEFLIYFQGNSAPDKSGLPSDRFSAERTGGSVSTLTIQRTQQEDSAVYLCASSLASQEQYFGAGTRLSVL.